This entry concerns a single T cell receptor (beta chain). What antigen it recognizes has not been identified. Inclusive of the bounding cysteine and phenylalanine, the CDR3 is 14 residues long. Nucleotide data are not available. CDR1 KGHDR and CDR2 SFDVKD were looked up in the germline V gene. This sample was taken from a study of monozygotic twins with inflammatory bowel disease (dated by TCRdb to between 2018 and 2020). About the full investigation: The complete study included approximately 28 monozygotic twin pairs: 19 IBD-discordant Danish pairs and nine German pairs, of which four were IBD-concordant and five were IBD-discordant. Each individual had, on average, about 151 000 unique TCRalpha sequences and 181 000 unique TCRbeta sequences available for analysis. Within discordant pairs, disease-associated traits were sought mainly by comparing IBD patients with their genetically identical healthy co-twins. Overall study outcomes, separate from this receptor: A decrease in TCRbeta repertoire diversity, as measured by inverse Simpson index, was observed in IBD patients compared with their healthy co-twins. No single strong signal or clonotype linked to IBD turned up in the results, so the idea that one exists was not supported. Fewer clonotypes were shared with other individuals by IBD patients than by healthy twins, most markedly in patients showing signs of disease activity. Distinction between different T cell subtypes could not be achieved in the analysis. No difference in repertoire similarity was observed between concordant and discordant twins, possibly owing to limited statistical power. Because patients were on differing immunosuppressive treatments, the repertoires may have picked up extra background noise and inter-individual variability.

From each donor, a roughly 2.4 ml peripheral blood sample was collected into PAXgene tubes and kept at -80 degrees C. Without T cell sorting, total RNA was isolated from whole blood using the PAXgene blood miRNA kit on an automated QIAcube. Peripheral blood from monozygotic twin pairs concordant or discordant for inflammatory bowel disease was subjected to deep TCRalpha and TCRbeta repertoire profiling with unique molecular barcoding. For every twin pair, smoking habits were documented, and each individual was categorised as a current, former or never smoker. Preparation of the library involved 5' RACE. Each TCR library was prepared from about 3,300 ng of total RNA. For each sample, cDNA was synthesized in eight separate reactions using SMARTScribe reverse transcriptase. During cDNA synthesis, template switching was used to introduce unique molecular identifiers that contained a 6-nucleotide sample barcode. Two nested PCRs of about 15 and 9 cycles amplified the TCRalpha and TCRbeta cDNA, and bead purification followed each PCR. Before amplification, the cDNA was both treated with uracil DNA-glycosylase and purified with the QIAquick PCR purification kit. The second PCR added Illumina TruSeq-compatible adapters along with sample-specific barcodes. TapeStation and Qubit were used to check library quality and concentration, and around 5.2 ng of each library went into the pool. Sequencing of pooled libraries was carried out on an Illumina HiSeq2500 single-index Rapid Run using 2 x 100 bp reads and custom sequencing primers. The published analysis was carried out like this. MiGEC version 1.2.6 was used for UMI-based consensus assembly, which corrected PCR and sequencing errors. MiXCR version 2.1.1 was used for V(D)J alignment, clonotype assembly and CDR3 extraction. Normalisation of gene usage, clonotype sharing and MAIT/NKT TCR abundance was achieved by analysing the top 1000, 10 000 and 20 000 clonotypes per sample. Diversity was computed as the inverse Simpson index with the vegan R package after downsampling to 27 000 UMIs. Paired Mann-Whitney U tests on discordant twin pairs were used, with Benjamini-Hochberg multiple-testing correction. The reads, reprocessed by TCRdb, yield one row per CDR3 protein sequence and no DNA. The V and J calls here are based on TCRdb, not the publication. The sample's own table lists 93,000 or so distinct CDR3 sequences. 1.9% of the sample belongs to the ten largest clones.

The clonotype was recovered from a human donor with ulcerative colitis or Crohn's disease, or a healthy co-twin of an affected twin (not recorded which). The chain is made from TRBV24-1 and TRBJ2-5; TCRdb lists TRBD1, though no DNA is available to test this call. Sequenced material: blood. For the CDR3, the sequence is CATSDPGGQETQYF.